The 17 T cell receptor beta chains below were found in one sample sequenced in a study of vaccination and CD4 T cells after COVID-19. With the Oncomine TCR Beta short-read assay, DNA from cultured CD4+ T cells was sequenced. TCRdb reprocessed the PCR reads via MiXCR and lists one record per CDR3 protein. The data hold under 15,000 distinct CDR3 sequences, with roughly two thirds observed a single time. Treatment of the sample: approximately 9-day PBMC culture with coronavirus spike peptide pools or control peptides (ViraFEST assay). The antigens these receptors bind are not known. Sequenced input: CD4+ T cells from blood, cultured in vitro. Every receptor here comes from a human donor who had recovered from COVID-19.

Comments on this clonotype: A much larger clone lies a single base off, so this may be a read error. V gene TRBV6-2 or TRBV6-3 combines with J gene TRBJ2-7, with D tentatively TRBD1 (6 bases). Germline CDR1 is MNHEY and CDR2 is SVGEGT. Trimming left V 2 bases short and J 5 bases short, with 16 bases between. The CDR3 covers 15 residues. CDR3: CASSYRLTRGNEQYF. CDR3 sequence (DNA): TGTGCCAGCAGTTACAGACTAACAAGGGGGAACGAGCAGTACTTC.

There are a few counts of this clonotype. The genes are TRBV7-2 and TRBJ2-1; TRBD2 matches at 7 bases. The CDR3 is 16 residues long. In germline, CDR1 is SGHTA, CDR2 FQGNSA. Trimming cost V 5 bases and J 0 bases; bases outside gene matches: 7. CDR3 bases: TGTGCCAGCAGCCCCAGCGGGACGGTCTCCTACAATGAGCAGTTCTTC. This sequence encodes CASSPSGTVSYNEQFF.

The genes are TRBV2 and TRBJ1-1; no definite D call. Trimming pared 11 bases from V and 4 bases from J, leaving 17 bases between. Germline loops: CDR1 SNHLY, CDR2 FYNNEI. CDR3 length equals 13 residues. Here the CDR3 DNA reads TGTGCCGGTACAGCAGAGGGCGGCACTGAAGCTTTCTTT. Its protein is CAGTAEGGTEAFF.

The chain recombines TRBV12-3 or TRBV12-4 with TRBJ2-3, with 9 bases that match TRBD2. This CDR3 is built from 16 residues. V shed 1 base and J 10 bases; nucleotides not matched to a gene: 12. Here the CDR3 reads CASSLVSGGRGRSQYF. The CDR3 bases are TGTGCCAGCAGTTTAGTATCGGGCGGGAGGGGTCGGTCGCAGTATTTT.

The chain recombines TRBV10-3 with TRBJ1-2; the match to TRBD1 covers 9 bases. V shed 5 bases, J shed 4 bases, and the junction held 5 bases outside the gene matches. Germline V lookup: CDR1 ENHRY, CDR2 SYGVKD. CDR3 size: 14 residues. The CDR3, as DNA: TGTGCCATCAGTCCGGACAGGGGTATCTATGGCTACACCTTC. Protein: CAISPDRGIYGYTF.

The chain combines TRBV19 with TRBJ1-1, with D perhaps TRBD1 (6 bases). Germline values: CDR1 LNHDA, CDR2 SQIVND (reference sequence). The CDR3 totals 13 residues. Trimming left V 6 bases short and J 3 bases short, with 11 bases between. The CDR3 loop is CASSPQGYTEAFF. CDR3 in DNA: TGTGCCAGTAGCCCTCAGGGGTACACTGAAGCTTTCTTT.

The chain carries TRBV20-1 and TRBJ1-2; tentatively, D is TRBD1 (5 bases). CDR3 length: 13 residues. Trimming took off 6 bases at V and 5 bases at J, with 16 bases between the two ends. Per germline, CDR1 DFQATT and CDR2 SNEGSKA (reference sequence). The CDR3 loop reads CSASPGQGYGYTF. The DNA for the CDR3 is TGCAGTGCATCCCCGGGTCAGGGTTATGGCTACACCTTC.

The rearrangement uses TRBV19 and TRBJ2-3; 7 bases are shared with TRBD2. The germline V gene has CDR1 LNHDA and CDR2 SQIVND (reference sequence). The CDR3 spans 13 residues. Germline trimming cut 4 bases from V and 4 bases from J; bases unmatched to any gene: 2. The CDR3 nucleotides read TGTGCCAGTAGTAGAGCGGGGTCAGATACGCAGTATTTT. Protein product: CASSRAGSDTQYF.

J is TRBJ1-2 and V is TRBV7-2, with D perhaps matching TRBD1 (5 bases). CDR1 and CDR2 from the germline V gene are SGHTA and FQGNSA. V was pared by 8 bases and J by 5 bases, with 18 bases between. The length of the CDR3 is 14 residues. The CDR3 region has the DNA TGTGCCAGCCTCAATATGCAGGGCTCATATGGCTACACCTTC. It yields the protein CASLNMQGSYGYTF. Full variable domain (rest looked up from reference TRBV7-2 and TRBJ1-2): GAGVSQSPSNKVTEKGKDVELRCDPISGHTALYWYRQSLGQGLEFLIYFQGNSAPDKSGLPSDRFSAERTGGSVSTLTIQRTQQEDSAVYLCASLNMQGSYGYTFGSGTRLTVV.

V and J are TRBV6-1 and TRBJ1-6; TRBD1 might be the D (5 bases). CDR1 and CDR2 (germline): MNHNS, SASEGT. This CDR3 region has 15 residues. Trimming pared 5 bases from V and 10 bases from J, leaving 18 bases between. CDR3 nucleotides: TGTGCCAGCAGTCTAGTACGAGGGGTTTACTCACCCCTCCACTTT. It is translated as CASSLVRGVYSPLHF.

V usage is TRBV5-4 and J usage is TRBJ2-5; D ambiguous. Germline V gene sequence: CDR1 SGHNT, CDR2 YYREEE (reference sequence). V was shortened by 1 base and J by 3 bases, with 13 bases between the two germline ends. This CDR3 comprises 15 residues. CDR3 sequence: CASSLWSLGKETQYF. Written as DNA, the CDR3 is TGTGCCAGCAGCTTGTGGTCGTTGGGGAAAGAGACCCAGTACTTC.

The CDR3 loop reads CASSLGVYGYTF. DNA of the CDR3: TGTGCCAGCAGCTTAGGAGTCTATGGCTACACCTTC. The rearrangement links TRBV7-9 to TRBJ1-2; no clear D. Germline V gene data show CDR1 as SEHNR and CDR2 as FQNEAQ (reference sequence). Trimming took off 1 base at V and 4 bases at J, with 4 bases between the two ends. This CDR3 is built from 12 residues.

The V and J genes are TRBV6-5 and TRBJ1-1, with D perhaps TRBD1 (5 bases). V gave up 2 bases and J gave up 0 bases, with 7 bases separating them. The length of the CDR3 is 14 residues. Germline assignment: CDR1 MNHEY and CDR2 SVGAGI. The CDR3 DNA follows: TGTGCCAGCAGTTACGGGGGGATGAACACTGAAGCTTTCTTT. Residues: CASSYGGMNTEAFF.

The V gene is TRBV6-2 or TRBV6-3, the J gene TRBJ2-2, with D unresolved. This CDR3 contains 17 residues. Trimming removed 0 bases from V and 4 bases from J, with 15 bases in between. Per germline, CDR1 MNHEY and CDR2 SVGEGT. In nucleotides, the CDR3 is TGTGCCAGCAGTTACTCGCCCTTGGCAGCATCCACCGGGGAGCTGTTTTTT. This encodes CASSYSPLAASTGELFF.

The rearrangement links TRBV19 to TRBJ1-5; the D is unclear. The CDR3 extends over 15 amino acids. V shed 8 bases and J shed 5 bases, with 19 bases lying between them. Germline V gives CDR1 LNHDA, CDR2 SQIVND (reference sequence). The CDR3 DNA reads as TGTGCCAGTTCCGATCCACAGAGGTACTATCAGCCCCAGCATTTT. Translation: CASSDPQRYYQPQHF.

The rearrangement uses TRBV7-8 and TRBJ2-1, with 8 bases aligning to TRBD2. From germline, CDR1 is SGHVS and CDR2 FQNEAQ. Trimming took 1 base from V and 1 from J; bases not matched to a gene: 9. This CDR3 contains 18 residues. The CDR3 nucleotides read TGTGCCAGCAGCTTAGGAGTGTTGACGGGAGGGTCCTACAATGAGCAGTTCTTC. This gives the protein CASSLGVLTGGSYNEQFF.

CDR3 nucleotides: TGTGCCAGCAGCCCACCGGGACTAGCGGGAGTTGAGACCCAGTACTTC. This translates into CASSPPGLAGVETQYF. This chain uses TRBV7-9 with TRBJ2-5, with 14 nucleotides matching TRBD2. The junction had 7 bases not matched to a gene; V was cut back by 5 bases and J by 5 bases. Germline V gene sequence: CDR1 SEHNR, CDR2 FQNEAQ (reference sequence). CDR3 length: 16 amino acids.